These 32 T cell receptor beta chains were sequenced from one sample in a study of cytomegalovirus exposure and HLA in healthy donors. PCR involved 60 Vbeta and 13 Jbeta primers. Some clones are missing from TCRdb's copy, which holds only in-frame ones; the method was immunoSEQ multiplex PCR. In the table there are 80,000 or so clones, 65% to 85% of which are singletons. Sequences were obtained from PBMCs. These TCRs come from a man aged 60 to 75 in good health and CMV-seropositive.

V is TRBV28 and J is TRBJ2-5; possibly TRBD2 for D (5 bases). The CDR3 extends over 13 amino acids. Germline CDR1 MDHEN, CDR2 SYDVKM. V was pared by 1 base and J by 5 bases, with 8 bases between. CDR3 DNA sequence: TGTGCCAGCAGTTTATACACGGGGGAGACCCAGTACTTC. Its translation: CASSLYTGETQYF.

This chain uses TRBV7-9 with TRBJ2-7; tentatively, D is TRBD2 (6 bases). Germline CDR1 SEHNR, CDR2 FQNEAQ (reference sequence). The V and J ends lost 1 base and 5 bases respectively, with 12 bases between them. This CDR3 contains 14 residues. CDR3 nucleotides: TGTGCCAGCAGCTTAGGGGGGGATGGGAACGAGCAGTACTTC. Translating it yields CASSLGGDGNEQYF.

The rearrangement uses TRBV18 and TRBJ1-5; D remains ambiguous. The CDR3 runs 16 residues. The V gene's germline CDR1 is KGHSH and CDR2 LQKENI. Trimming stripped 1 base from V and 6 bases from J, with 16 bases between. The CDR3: CASSPQGGGVPQPQHF. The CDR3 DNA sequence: TGTGCCAGCTCACCACAGGGAGGTGGAGTTCCTCAGCCCCAGCATTTT.

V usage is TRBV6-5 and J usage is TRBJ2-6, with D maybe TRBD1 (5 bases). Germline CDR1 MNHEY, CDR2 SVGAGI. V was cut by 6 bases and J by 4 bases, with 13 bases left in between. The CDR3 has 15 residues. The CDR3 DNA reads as TGTGCCAGCAGGGCAGGGCAAGGAGGGGCCAACGTCCTGACTTTC. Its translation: CASRAGQGGANVLTF.

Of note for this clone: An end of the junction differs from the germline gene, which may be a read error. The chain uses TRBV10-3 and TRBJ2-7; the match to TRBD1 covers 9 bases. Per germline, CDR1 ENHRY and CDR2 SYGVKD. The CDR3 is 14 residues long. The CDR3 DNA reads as TGTGCCATCACCCCAACCGGGACAGGGTATGAGCAGCACTTC. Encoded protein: CAITPTGTGYEQHF.

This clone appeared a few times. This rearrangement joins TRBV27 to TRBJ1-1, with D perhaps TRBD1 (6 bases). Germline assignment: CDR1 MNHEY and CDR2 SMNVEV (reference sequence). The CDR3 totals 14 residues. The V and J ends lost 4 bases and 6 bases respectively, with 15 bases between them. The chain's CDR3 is CASSSRRGVAEAFF. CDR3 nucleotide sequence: TGTGCCAGCAGTTCTCGCAGGGGCGTAGCTGAAGCTTTCTTT.

CDR3 in DNA: TGCAGCGTTGTAGTAGCGGGGGGATCAGATACGCAGTATTTT. Translating it yields CSVVVAGGSDTQYF. The chain has TRBV29-1 and TRBJ2-3, with 10 bases fitting TRBD2. This CDR3 is built from 14 residues. Germline assignment: CDR1 SQVTM and CDR2 ANQGSEA. The V segment lost 4 bases and the J segment 4 bases; nucleotides outside the gene matches: 5.

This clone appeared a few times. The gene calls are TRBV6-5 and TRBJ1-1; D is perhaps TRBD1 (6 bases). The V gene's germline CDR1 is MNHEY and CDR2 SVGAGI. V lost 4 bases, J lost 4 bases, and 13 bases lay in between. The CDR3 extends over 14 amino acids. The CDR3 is CASSLGGMGTEAFF. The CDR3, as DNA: TGTGCCAGCAGTTTAGGGGGTATGGGCACTGAAGCTTTCTTT.

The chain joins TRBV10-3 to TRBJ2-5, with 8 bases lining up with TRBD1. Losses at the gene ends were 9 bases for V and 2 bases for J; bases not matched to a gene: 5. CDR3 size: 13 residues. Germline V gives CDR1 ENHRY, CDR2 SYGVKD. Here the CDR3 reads CAIGTGMQETQYF. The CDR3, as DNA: TGTGCCATTGGGACAGGCATGCAAGAGACCCAGTACTTC.

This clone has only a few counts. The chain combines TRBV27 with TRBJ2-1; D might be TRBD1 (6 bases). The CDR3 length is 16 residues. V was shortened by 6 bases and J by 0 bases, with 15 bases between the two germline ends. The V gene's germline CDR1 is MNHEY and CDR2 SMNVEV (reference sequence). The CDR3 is CASSRGGSLSYNEQFF. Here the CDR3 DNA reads TGTGCCAGCAGCAGAGGGGGATCCCTCTCCTACAATGAGCAGTTCTTC.

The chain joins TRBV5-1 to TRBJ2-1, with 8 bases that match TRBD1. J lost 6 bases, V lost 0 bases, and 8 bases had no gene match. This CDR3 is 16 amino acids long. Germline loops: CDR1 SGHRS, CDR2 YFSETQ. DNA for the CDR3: TGCGCCAGCAGCTTGGAGGCCGGGACAGGCTTCAATGAGCAGTTCTTC. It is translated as CASSLEAGTGFNEQFF. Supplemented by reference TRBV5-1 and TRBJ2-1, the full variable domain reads KAGVTQTPRYLIKTRGQQVTLSCSPISGHRSVSWYQQTPGQGLQFLFEYFSETQRNKGNFPGRFSGRQFSNSRSEMNVSTLELGDSALYLCASSLEAGTGFNEQFFGPGTRLTVL.

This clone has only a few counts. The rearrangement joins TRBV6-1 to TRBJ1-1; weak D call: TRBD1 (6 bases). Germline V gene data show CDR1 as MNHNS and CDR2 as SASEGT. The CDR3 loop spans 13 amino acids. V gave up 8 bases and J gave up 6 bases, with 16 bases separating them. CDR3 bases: TGTGCCAGCCGCAACTCAGGGGTGGCTGAAGCTTTCTTT. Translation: CASRNSGVAEAFF.

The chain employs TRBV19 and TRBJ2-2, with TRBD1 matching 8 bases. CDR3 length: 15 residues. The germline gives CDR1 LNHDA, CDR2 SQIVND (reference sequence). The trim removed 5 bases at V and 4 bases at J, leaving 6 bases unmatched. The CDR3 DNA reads TGTGCCAGTAGTCCCGGGACAGGAGGCACCGGGGAGCTGTTTTTT. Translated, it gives CASSPGTGGTGELFF.

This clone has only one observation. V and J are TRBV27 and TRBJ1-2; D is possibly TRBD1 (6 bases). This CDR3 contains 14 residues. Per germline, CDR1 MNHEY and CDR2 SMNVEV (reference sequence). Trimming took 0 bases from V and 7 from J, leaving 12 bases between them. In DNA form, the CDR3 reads TGTGCCAGCAGTTTATCGGTGGGGGGGGCTGGCTACACCTTC. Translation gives CASSLSVGGAGYTF.

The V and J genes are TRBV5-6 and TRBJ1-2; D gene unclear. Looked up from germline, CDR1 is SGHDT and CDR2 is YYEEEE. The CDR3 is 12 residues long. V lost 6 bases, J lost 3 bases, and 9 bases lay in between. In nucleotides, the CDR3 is TGTGCCAGCACCCTCGGGTACTATGGCTACACCTTC. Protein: CASTLGYYGYTF.

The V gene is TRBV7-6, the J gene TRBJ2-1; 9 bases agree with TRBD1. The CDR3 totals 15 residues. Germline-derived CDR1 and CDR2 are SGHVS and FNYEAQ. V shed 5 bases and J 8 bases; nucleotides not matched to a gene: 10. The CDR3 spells CASSAAGQGFYEQFF. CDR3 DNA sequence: TGTGCCAGCAGCGCCGCGGGACAGGGCTTCTATGAGCAGTTCTTC.

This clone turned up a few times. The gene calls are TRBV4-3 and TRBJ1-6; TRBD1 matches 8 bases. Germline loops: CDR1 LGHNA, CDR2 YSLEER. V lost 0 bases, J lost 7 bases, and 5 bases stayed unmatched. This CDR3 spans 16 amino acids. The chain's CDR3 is CASSQDWTGPNSPLHF. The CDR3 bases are TGCGCCAGCAGCCAAGATTGGACAGGGCCAAATTCACCCCTCCACTTT.

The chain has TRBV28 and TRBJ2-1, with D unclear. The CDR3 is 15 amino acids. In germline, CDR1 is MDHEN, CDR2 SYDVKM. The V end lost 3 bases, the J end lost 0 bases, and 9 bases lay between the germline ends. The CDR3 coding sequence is TGTGCCAGCAGTTTTCGCGGAAGCTCCTACAATGAGCAGTTCTTC. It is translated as CASSFRGSSYNEQFF.

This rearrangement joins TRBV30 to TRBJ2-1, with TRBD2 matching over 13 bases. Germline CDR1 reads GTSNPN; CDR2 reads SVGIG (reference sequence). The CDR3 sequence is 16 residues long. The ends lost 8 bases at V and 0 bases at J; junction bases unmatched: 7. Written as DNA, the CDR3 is TGTGCCACTCGGAGGACTAGCGGGAGCTCCTACAATGAGCAGTTCTTC. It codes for CATRRTSGSSYNEQFF.

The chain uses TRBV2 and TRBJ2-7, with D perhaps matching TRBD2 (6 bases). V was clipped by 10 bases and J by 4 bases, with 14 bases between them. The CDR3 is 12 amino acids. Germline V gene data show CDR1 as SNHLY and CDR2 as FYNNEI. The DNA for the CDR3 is TGTGCCAACCGAGGGAGGAGATACGAGCAGTACTTC. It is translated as CANRGRRYEQYF.

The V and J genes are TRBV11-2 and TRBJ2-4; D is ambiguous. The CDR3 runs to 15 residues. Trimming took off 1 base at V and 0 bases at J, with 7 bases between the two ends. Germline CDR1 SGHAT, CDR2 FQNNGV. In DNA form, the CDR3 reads TGTGCCAGCAGCTTAGGTTCTCTAGCCAAAAACATTCAGTACTTC. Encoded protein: CASSLGSLAKNIQYF.

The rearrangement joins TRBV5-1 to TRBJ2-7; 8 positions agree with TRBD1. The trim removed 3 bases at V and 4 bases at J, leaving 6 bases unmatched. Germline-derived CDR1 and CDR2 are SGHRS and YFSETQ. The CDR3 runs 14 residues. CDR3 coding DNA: TGCGCCAGCAGCTGGCAGGGGGCCGAGTACGAGCAGTACTTC. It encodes CASSWQGAEYEQYF.

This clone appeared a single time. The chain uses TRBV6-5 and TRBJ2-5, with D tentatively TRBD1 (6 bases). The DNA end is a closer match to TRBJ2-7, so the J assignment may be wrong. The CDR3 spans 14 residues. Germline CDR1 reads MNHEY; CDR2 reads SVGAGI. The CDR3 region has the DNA TGTGCCAGCAGGCCAAACCTGGGGGCTTACGAGCAGTACTTC. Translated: CASRPNLGAYEQYF.

CDR3: CASSLDRGAGQPQHF. The DNA of the CDR3 is TGCGCCAGCAGCTTAGACAGGGGAGCAGGACAGCCCCAGCATTTT. The chain joins TRBV5-1 to TRBJ1-5; TRBD1 aligns across 8 bases. This CDR3 is 15 amino acids long. V gave up 2 bases and J gave up 7 bases; unmatched junction bases: 8. CDR1 and CDR2 from the germline V gene are SGHRS and YFSETQ.

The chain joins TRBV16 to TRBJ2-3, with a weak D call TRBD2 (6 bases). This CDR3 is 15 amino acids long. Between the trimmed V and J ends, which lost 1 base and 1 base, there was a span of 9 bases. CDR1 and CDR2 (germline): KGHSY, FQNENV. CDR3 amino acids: CASSQWASGTDTQYF. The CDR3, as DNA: TGTGCCAGCAGCCAATGGGCTAGCGGCACAGATACGCAGTATTTT.

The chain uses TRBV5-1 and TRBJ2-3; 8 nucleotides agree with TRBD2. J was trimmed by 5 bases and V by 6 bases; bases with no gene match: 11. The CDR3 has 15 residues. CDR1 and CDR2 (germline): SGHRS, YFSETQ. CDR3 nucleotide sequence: TGCGCCAGCAACCGGGAGGGACTCTGGGGAGATACGCAGTATTTT. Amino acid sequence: CASNREGLWGDTQYF.

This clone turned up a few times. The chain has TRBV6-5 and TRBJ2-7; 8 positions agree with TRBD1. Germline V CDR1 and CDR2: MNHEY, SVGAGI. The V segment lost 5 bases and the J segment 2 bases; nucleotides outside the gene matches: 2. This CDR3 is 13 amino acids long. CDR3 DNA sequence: TGTGCCAGCAGTCGGACAGGGCCCTACGAGCAGTACTTC. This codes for CASSRTGPYEQYF.

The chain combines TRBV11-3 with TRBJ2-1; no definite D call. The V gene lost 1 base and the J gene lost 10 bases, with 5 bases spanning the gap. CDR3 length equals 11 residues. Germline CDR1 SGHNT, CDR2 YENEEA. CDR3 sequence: CASSLGLEQFF. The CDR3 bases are TGTGCCAGCAGCTTAGGACTCGAGCAGTTCTTC.

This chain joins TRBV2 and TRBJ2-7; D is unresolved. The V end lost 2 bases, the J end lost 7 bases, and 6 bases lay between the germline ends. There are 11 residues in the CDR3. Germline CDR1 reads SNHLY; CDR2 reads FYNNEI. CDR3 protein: CASSEREEQYF. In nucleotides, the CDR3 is TGTGCCAGCAGTGAACGCGAAGAGCAGTACTTC. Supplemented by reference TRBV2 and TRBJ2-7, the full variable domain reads EPEVTQTPSHQVTQMGQEVILRCVPISNHLYFYWYRQILGQKVEFLVSFYNNEISEKSEIFDDQFSVERPDGSNFTLKIRSTKLEDSAMYFCASSEREEQYFGPGTRLTVT.

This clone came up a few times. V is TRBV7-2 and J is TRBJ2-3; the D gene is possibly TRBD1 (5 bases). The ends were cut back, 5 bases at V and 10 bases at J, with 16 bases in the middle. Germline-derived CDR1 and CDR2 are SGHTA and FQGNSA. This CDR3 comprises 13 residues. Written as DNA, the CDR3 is TGTGCCAGCAGCGAGCGTGGGGCAAGGGCGCAGTATTTT. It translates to CASSERGARAQYF.

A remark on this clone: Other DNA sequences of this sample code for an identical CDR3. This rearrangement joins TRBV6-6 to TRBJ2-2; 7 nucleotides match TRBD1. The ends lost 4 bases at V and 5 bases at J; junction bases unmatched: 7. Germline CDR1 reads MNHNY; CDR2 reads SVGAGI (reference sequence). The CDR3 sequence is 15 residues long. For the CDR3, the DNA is TGTGCCAGCAGTTCCCGACAGGGTGGGACCGGGGAGCTGTTTTTT. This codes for CASSSRQGGTGELFF.

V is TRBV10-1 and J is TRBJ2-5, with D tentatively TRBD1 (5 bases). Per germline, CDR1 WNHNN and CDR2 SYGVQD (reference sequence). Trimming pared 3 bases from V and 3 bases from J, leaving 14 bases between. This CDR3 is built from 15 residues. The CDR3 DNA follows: TGCGCCAGCAGTGATCTGGTGGGGCGGAAAGAGACCCAGTACTTC. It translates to CASSDLVGRKETQYF.